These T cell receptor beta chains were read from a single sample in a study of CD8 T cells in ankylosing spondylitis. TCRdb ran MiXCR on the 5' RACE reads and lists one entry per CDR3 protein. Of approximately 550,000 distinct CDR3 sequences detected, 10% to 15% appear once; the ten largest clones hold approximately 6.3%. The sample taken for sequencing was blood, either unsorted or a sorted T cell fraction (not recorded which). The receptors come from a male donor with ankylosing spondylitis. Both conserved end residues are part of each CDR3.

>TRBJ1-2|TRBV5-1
CASSPTPTGRVLNYGYTF
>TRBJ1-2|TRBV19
CASSHTTVLNYGYTF
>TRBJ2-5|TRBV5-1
CASSGGTSDFQETQYF
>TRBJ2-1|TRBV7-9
CASSSSGTPGNEQFF
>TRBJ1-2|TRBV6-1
CAIGREAWDGYTF
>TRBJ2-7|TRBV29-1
CSVEVGGRTYEQYF
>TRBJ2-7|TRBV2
CARSKVAGGSYEQYF
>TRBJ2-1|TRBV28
CASKTAGVQFF
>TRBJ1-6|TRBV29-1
CSVILEGPGSPLHF
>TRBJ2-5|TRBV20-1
CSASPGTYGETQYF
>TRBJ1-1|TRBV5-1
CASSSTSRNTEAFF
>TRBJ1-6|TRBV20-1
CCARDLGKSSYNSPLHF
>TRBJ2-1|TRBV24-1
CATSDKSPGLALDEQFF
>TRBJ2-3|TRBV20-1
CSARVVGTDTQYF
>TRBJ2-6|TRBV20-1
CSATGRYSGANVLTF
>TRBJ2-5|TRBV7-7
CASSLGSSGSQETQYF
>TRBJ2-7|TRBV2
CASVGSYYEQYF
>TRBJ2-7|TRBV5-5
CASSRDGYYEQYF
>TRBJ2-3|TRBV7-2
CASSLKLAGVGTDTQYF
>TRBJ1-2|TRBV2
CASGGFLYGYTF
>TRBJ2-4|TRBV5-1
CASSLGGAEGDIQYF
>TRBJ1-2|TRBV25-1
CASSEYPGTGLVGDGYTF
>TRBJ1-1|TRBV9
CASIFLQGTEAFF
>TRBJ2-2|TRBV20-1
CSASGRNTGELFF
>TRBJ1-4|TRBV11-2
CASSRQSPNEKLFF
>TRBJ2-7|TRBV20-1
CSALQSGGSYEQYF
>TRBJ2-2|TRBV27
CASSSPTGTGVAGELFF
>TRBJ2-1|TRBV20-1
CSARDPREGSYNEQFF
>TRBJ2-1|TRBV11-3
CASSSRTSGRARNEQFF
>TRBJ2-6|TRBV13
CASSKRDLVSGANVLTF
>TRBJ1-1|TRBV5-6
CASKNKDTEAFF
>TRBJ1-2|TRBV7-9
CASSLVWPGYTF